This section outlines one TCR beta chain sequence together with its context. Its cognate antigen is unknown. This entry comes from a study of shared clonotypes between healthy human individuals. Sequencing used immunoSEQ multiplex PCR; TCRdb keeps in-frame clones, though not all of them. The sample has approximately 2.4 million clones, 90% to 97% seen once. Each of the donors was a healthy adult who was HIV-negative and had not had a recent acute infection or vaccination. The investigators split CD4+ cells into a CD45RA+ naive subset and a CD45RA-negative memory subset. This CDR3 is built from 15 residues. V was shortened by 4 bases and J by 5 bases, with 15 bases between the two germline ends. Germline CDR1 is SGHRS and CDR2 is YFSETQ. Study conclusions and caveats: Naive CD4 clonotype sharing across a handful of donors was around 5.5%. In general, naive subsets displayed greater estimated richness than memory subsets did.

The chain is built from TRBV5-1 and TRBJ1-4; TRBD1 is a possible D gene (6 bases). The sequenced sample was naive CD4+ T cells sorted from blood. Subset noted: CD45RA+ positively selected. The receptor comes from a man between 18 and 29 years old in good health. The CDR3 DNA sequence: TGCGCCAGCAGCCCACAGGCGGGGGGCAATGAAAAACTGTTTTTT. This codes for CASSPQAGGNEKLFF.